The source of this T cell receptor beta chain is a study of cytomegalovirus exposure and HLA in healthy donors. The study, taken as a whole, reports: Other equally common chains were less clonally expanded than HLA-associated TCR beta chains, a later analysis showed. Fewer N-insertions (relative to the roughly 660-donor mean) were reportedly seen in an Asian-associated ancestry cluster in a later analysis.

Germline V gene lookup returns CDR1 SGDLS and CDR2 YYNGEE. CDR3 length: 14 amino acids. V shed 0 bases and J shed 4 bases, with 8 bases lying between them. As to this clone: The antigen is unknown.

The PCR employed 60 Vbeta primers together with 13 Jbeta primers. This table comes from immunoSEQ multiplex PCR, and its TCRdb copy is limited to in-frame clones, with some not included. The sample holds approximately 170,000 clones; roughly 80% are singletons and the top ten take 0.75% to 0.9%. This rearrangement joins TRBV9 to TRBJ2-4, with D perhaps TRBD1 (5 bases). The source is a woman aged 18-29 years in good health and CMV-seronegative. Sequenced input: PBMCs. The CDR3 nucleotides read TGTGCCAGCAGCGTAGGGGCAGGGAAAAACATTCAGTACTTC. As protein: CASSVGAGKNIQYF.